One and the same sample provided the 8 T cell receptor beta chains below, sequenced in a study of shared clonotypes between healthy human individuals. Only in-frame clones appear in the TCRdb table, and some are missing; sequencing was by immunoSEQ multiplex PCR. Among a few million clones listed, around 93% were seen once. Sequenced sample: naive CD4+ T cells from PBMCs. The subset denotes: CD45RA+ positively selected. The receptors were sampled from a man younger than 35 in good health. Some clones in this sample may be carry-over from other donors' samples.

The V call is TRBV7-8, the J call TRBJ2-7; D unclear. The V end lost 5 bases, the J end lost 2 bases, and 13 bases lay between the germline ends. Germline loops: CDR1 SGHVS, CDR2 FQNEAQ. This CDR3 has 14 residues. CDR3 in amino acids: CASSIRTGPYEQYF. The DNA of the CDR3 is TGTGCCAGCAGCATACGGACCGGGCCCTACGAGCAGTACTTC.

The chain has TRBV28 and TRBJ1-3; no definite D call. Trimming took off 6 bases at V and 6 bases at J, with 6 bases between the two ends. The germline CDR1 and CDR2 sequences are MDHEN and SYDVKM. The CDR3 is 11 amino acids. The CDR3: CASSNENTIYF. CDR3 in DNA: TGTGCCAGCAGCAATGAAAACACCATATATTTT.

This clone has a single count. The same CDR3 can be traced to other DNA sequences in this sample. The V and J genes are TRBV28 and TRBJ1-5; 7 bases line up with TRBD1. The J segment lost 3 bases and the V segment lost 6 bases, leaving 5 bases of the junction unmatched. CDR1 and CDR2 (germline): MDHEN, SYDVKM. There are 14 residues in the CDR3. CDR3 amino acids: CASSSGTVNQPQHF. CDR3 sequence (DNA): TGTGCCAGCAGCTCCGGGACAGTCAATCAGCCCCAGCATTTT.

The chain employs TRBV27 and TRBJ1-4; TRBD1 matches 10 bases. Trimming cost V 1 base and J 8 bases; bases outside gene matches: 10. The CDR3 is made up of 17 amino acids. Germline CDR1 is MNHEY and CDR2 is SMNVEV (reference sequence). CDR3 in amino acids: CASSLYGTGATREKLFF. CDR3 DNA: TGTGCCAGCAGTTTATATGGGACAGGGGCGACGAGAGAAAAACTGTTTTTT.

The rearrangement joins TRBV19 to TRBJ1-5; D gene ambiguous. Deletions cut 4 bases from V and 2 bases from J, with 15 bases between. This CDR3 has 16 amino acids. Germline V lookup: CDR1 LNHDA, CDR2 SQIVND (reference sequence). The CDR3 loop is CASSRAFRLGNQPQHF. CDR3 DNA: TGTGCCAGTAGTAGGGCGTTTAGGTTAGGCAATCAGCCCCAGCATTTT.

The chain uses TRBV5-8 and TRBJ2-7; D is ambiguous. The CDR3 sequence is 14 residues long. Germline assignment: CDR1 SGHTS and CDR2 YDEGEE. V gave up 4 bases and J gave up 0 bases, with 11 bases separating them. The CDR3 loop reads CASSLQSSSYEQYF. CDR3 DNA: TGTGCCAGCAGCCTCCAATCGAGCTCCTACGAGCAGTACTTC.

The rearrangement links TRBV19 to TRBJ1-2; 9 nucleotides line up with TRBD1. Germline CDR1 reads LNHDA; CDR2 reads SQIVND (reference sequence). This CDR3 is built from 16 residues. J gave up 1 base and V 2 bases, and 5 bases lay outside the gene matches. CDR3 loop: CASSITGQGYNYGYTF. Here the CDR3 DNA reads TGTGCCAGTAGTATAACGGGACAGGGCTATAACTATGGCTACACCTTC.

V and J are TRBV2 and TRBJ1-2; D is unresolved. V dropped 4 bases and J dropped 6 bases, with 15 bases sitting between them. The CDR3 is made up of 14 amino acids. CDR1 and CDR2 (germline): SNHLY, FYNNEI. CDR3 DNA: TGTGCCAGCAGTGTGGACCCTTTTGGGAATGGCTACACCTTC. As protein: CASSVDPFGNGYTF.